This T cell receptor (beta chain) derives from a study of CDR3 diversity in severe acne. MiXCR was run by TCRdb on the PCR reads, yielding one entry per CDR3 protein. The table lists more than 70,000 distinct CDR3 sequences, 45% to 50% of them singletons. Sequencing used blood. The receptor was isolated from a male donor in good health, serving as a control.

Here the CDR3 DNA reads TGTGCCAGCAGTTGGCGGGGGAGAGGGGTCACTCAGCCCCAGCATTTT. This translates into CASSWRGRGVTQPQHF. The chain combines TRBV12-3 or TRBV12-4 with TRBJ1-5; a weak D match, TRBD1 (5 bases). The CDR3 spans 16 residues. Trimming removed 4 bases at V and 6 bases at J, with 19 bases between.